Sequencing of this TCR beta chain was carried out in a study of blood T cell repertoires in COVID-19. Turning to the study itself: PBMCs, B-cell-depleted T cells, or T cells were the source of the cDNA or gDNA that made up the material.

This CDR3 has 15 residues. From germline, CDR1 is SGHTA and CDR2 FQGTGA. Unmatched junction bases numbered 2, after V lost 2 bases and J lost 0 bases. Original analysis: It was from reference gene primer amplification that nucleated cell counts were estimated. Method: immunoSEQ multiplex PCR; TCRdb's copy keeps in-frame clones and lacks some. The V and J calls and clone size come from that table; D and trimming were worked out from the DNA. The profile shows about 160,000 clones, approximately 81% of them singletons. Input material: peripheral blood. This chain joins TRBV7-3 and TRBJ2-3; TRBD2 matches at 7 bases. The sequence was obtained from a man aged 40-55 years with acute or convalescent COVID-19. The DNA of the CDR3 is TGTGCCAGCAGCTTAGGTAGCGGGAGCACAGATACGCAGTATTTT. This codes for CASSLGSGSTDTQYF.